The 26 T cell receptor beta chains in this list originate from one sample, sequenced in a study of OX40 agonist ivuxolimab in advanced cancers. Using immunoSEQ multiplex PCR, the repertoire was profiled, and TCRdb retains in-frame clones only, with some absent. This table has 38,000 or so clones, roughly nine tenths appearing once. The sample in question was CD4+ or CD8+ T cells sorted from blood, obtained in a trial of the OX40 agonist ivuxolimab. The receptors were gathered from an adult with an advanced solid tumor such as melanoma, head and neck, liver or kidney cancer.

The chain recombines TRBV4-2 with TRBJ2-3; 8 bases map to TRBD2. V gave up 6 bases and J gave up 4 bases; unmatched junction bases: 6. The CDR3 is 14 amino acids. Germline V lookup: CDR1 LGHNA, CDR2 YNFKEQ. The DNA for the CDR3 is TGTGCCAGCAGTCCCAGCGGGGGTCCAGATACGCAGTATTTT. It encodes CASSPSGGPDTQYF.

This clone was detected only once. The rearrangement uses TRBV14 and TRBJ2-7, with D perhaps TRBD1 (7 bases). Germline values: CDR1 SGHDN, CDR2 FVKESK. V was pared by 5 bases and J by 2 bases, with 19 bases between. The CDR3 runs 16 residues. The CDR3 loop is CASSSDRDPSAYEQYF. CDR3 nucleotide sequence: TGTGCCAGCAGCTCAGACAGGGATCCTAGCGCCTACGAGCAGTACTTC.

The rearrangement links TRBV2 to TRBJ2-6; no definite D call. The CDR3 runs to 15 residues. Trimming removed 4 bases at V and 4 bases at J, with 11 bases between. Per the germline V gene, CDR1 is SNHLY and CDR2 is FYNNEI. The CDR3 here is CASSVVFLGANVLTF. The CDR3 DNA reads as TGTGCCAGCAGTGTAGTCTTTCTCGGGGCCAACGTCCTGACTTTC.

This sequence joins TRBV28 and TRBJ1-4; perhaps TRBD1 as D (5 bases). Germline values: CDR1 MDHEN, CDR2 SYDVKM. This CDR3 contains 16 residues. Trimming left V 4 bases short and J 10 bases short, with 22 bases between. The CDR3 DNA follows: TGTGCCAGCAGTTGGAGAGGGGTCGGTAATGTGGGAAAACTGTTTTTT. Its translation: CASSWRGVGNVGKLFF. The full variable domain, rest sourced from reference TRBV28 and TRBJ1-4, is DVKVTQSSRYLVKRTGEKVFLECVQDMDHENMFWYRQDPGLGLRLIYFSYDVKMKEKGDIPEGYSVSREKKERFSLILESASTNQTSMYLCASSWRGVGNVGKLFFGSGTQLSVL.

The DNA for the CDR3 is TGTGCCAGCAGTGCTGTACCGAACACCGGGGAGCTGTTTTTT. Translating it yields CASSAVPNTGELFF. The rearrangement links TRBV6-1 to TRBJ2-2; D remains unclear. The V gene lost 4 bases and the J gene lost 0 bases, with 6 bases spanning the gap. The CDR3 contains 14 residues. Per the germline V gene, CDR1 is MNHNS and CDR2 is SASEGT.

This chain uses TRBV6-1 with TRBJ2-5, with D possibly TRBD2 on 6 matching bases. This CDR3 has 10 residues. The germline V gene encodes CDR1 MNHNS and CDR2 SASEGT. Deletions cut 4 bases from V and 9 bases from J, with 6 bases between. The CDR3 bases are TGTGCCAGCAGTGGGAGGGCCCAGTACTTC. Residues: CASSGRAQYF.

The chain has TRBV6-5 and TRBJ2-1; maybe TRBD2 (6 bases). Germline CDR1 and CDR2: MNHEY and SVGAGI. This CDR3 comprises 16 residues. The germline V and J ends were trimmed by 2 bases and 0 bases, with 11 bases remaining between them. CDR3 coding DNA: TGTGCCAGCAGTTACGAGGGAGGAAGCTCCTACAATGAGCAGTTCTTC. Its protein is CASSYEGGSSYNEQFF.

The chain is built from TRBV11-2 and TRBJ2-1, with 11 bases matching TRBD1. This CDR3 has 15 amino acids. CDR1 is SGHAT, CDR2 FQNNGV, per germline. V shed 1 base and J 8 bases; nucleotides not matched to a gene: 4. The CDR3 nucleotides are TGTGCCAGCAGCTTAGTGGGGACAGGGGGTGATGAGCAGTTCTTC. This encodes CASSLVGTGGDEQFF.

The rearrangement joins TRBV10-1 to TRBJ2-5; 9 bases are shared with TRBD1. The germline gives CDR1 WNHNN, CDR2 SYGVQD (reference sequence). Losses at the gene ends were 6 bases for V and 4 bases for J; bases not matched to a gene: 3. This CDR3 spans 13 amino acids. The CDR3 nucleotides are TGCGCCAGCAGCACAGGGGGCGGAGAGACCCAGTACTTC. This encodes CASSTGGGETQYF.

The chain combines TRBV5-6 with TRBJ1-1; the D is unclear. The CDR3 contains 13 residues. Germline values: CDR1 SGHDT, CDR2 YYEEEE. The V and J ends lost 0 bases and 5 bases respectively, with 8 bases between them. CDR3 bases: TGTGCCAGCAGCTTGGGAACCGGTACTGAAGCTTTCTTT. Its translation: CASSLGTGTEAFF. Full variable domain (outside the CDR3, taken from reference TRBV5-6 and TRBJ1-1): DAGVTQSPTHLIKTRGQQVTLRCSPKSGHDTVSWYQQALGQGPQFIFQYYEEEERQRGNFPDRFSGHQFPNYSSELNVNALLLGDSALYLCASSLGTGTEAFFGQGTRLTVV.

The chain carries TRBV28 and TRBJ2-1, with D maybe TRBD2 (6 bases). V was shortened by 6 bases and J by 0 bases, with 15 bases between the two germline ends. The CDR3 extends over 16 amino acids. CDR1 is MDHEN, CDR2 SYDVKM, per germline. This CDR3 is CASSPGPGSSYNEQFF. The CDR3 DNA sequence: TGTGCCAGCAGCCCGGGGCCCGGGAGCTCCTACAATGAGCAGTTCTTC.

The V gene is TRBV7-6, the J gene TRBJ2-3; possibly TRBD1 for D (5 bases). CDR3 length equals 14 residues. Germline CDR1 is SGHVS and CDR2 is FNYEAQ. V gave up 3 bases and J gave up 5 bases, with 12 bases separating them. CDR3 protein: CASSLDTLVDTQYF. DNA of the CDR3: TGTGCCAGCAGCTTGGACACGTTAGTAGATACGCAGTATTTT.

In its sample, this clone was seen once. The V call is TRBV27, the J call TRBJ2-2; 8 positions match TRBD2. The CDR3 runs to 18 residues. The V and J ends lost 4 bases and 4 bases, in that order; junction bases with no gene match: 14. CDR1 MNHEY and CDR2 SMNVEV come from the germline V gene (reference sequence). The CDR3 loop reads CASSSRGLSGGPTGELFF. As DNA, the CDR3 is TGTGCCAGCAGTTCGAGGGGACTTTCGGGGGGGCCCACCGGGGAGCTGTTTTTT.

This chain links TRBV28 with TRBJ1-1; D remains ambiguous. Trimming took 2 bases from V and 4 from J, leaving 11 bases between them. Germline V gives CDR1 MDHEN, CDR2 SYDVKM. The CDR3 has 14 amino acids. CDR3 sequence reads: CASSLGPLGTEAFF. In DNA, the CDR3 is TGTGCCAGCAGTTTAGGCCCCTTAGGCACTGAAGCTTTCTTT.

The J gene is TRBJ2-1, the V gene TRBV27, with 9 bases matching TRBD2. V lost 5 bases and J lost 1; bases outside the gene matches: 6. The CDR3 extends over 16 amino acids. The germline CDR1 and CDR2 sequences are MNHEY and SMNVEV (reference sequence). CDR3 nucleotides: TGTGCCAGCAGTCCCCATGCGGGGGGGTCCTACAATGAGCAGTTCTTC. Its protein is CASSPHAGGSYNEQFF.

V and J are TRBV7-8 and TRBJ1-6; TRBD1 matches 10 bases. The CDR3 is 17 residues long. The V and J ends lost 2 bases and 9 bases, in that order; junction bases with no gene match: 10. The V gene's germline CDR1 is SGHVS and CDR2 FQNEAQ. CDR3 in DNA: TGTGCCAGCAGCTTACTTCCCCCCCGGGACAGGGGTTCACCCCTCCACTTT. Protein sequence: CASSLLPPRDRGSPLHF.

This clone was counted once. This chain joins TRBV27 and TRBJ2-1, with D maybe TRBD1 (5 bases). Germline lookup yields CDR1 MNHEY and CDR2 SMNVEV (reference sequence). V lost 7 bases, J lost 8 bases, and 18 bases lay in between. The CDR3 runs to 14 residues. In DNA form, the CDR3 reads TGTGCCAGCACTCTGGGGCGGCCTGGGGATGAGCAGTTCTTC. Its protein product is CASTLGRPGDEQFF.

This rearrangement joins TRBV7-9 to TRBJ2-5; the match to TRBD2 covers 8 bases. Germline assignment: CDR1 SEHNR and CDR2 FQNEAQ (reference sequence). The CDR3 sequence is 17 residues long. Trimming at V came to 3 bases and at J to 0 bases, leaving 9 bases not matched to a gene. CDR3 sequence: CASSFHTQRGNQETQYF. The DNA of the CDR3 is TGTGCCAGCAGCTTTCACACGCAGCGGGGGAACCAAGAGACCCAGTACTTC.

The rearrangement joins TRBV7-2 to TRBJ2-5; D is undetermined. CDR1 SGHTA and CDR2 FQGNSA come from the germline V gene. The germline V and J ends were trimmed by 5 bases and 4 bases, with 17 bases remaining between them. CDR3 size: 15 residues. The DNA of the CDR3 is TGTGCCAGCAGCCCACCCACCATGAGCCCAGAGACCCAGTACTTC. Amino acids: CASSPPTMSPETQYF.

This sequence joins TRBV27 and TRBJ1-5; TRBD1 matches at 7 bases. The CDR3 runs to 15 residues. Per germline, CDR1 MNHEY and CDR2 SMNVEV (reference sequence). V shed 1 base and J 2 bases; nucleotides not matched to a gene: 2. CDR3 sequence: CASSLYTGGNQPQHF. For the CDR3, the DNA is TGTGCCAGCAGTTTATACACAGGGGGCAATCAGCCCCAGCATTTT.

V and J are TRBV29-1 and TRBJ2-1; TRBD2 aligns across 9 bases. Germline V CDR1 and CDR2: SQVTM, ANQGSEA. V lost 1 base to trimming and J lost 9 bases; unmatched junction nucleotides: 7. The CDR3 consists of 14 residues. CDR3 amino acids: CSVEGRLAGSEQFF. The CDR3 nucleotides read TGCAGCGTTGAAGGAAGGCTAGCGGGGAGTGAGCAGTTCTTC.

The CDR3 region is CASSQSQGQASNYGYTF. CDR3 in DNA: TGTGCCAGCAGCCAAAGCCAGGGACAGGCCAGTAACTATGGCTACACCTTC. V gene TRBV4-2 combines with J gene TRBJ1-2; 8 bases match TRBD1. The V and J ends lost 2 bases and 1 base, in that order; junction bases with no gene match: 9. CDR3 length: 17 amino acids. Looked up from germline, CDR1 is LGHNA and CDR2 is YNFKEQ.

V usage is TRBV27 and J usage is TRBJ1-5; no firm D call. The CDR3 has 14 amino acids. V was clipped by 7 bases and J by 0 bases, with 10 bases between them. Germline assignment: CDR1 MNHEY and CDR2 SMNVEV (reference sequence). CDR3 coding DNA: TGTGCCAGCAAGGACGGATATAGCAATCAGCCCCAGCATTTT. This encodes CASKDGYSNQPQHF.

By its share, this clone is medium-sized. This chain links TRBV21-1 with TRBJ1-5; the table's D call, TRBD1, was not checked against the DNA. TRBV21-1 is a known pseudogene. CDR3 length equals 13 residues. The CDR3 nucleotides read TGTGCCAGCAACAGGGGGAGCAATCAGCCCCAGCATTTT. Translated, it gives CASNRGSNQPQHF.

The chain combines TRBV2 with TRBJ2-6, with D possibly called TRBD1 or TRBD2 (6 bases each). The CDR3 has 16 residues. Germline V gene sequence: CDR1 SNHLY, CDR2 FYNNEI. The ends were cut back, 3 bases at V and 2 bases at J, with 11 bases in the middle. The CDR3 DNA reads as TGTGCCAGCAGTGAGCCCGGGGGCCCTGGGGCCAACGTCCTGACTTTC. Protein product: CASSEPGGPGANVLTF.

The J gene is TRBJ2-7, the V gene TRBV27, with TRBD1 as a possible D gene (6 bases). The germline CDR1 and CDR2 sequences are MNHEY and SMNVEV (reference sequence). This CDR3 has 13 amino acids. V lost 5 bases and J 4 bases, leaving 12 bases between the germline ends. The DNA of the CDR3 is TGTGCCAGCAGTCTCCGGGACAAATACGAGCAGTACTTC. This gives the protein CASSLRDKYEQYF.